Each of the 2 T cell receptor beta chains below was sequenced from the same sample in a study of control samples from healthy donors and cancer patients. Only in-frame clones appear in the TCRdb table, and some are missing; sequencing was by immunoSEQ multiplex PCR. The repertoire holds about 170,000 clones, with around 93% as singletons. Sequencing input: blood. These receptors originate from a woman aged 60 to 75 in good health.

The V gene is TRBV27, the J gene TRBJ1-2, with 9 nucleotides matching TRBD1. V was pared by 5 bases and J by 7 bases, with 5 bases of the junction left unmatched. The length of the CDR3 is 13 residues. In germline, CDR1 is MNHEY, CDR2 SMNVEV (reference sequence). The CDR3 here is CASSDTGGFGYTF. For the CDR3, the DNA is TGTGCCAGCAGTGACACAGGGGGCTTTGGCTACACCTTC.

The genes are TRBV24-1 and TRBJ1-2, with 7 bases that match TRBD1. V lost 1 base to trimming and J lost 6 bases; unmatched junction nucleotides: 10. The germline CDR1 and CDR2 sequences are KGHDR and SFDVKD. CDR3 length equals 16 residues. CDR3: CATSDLNLTGLHGYTF. CDR3 in DNA: TGTGCCACCAGTGATTTAAATCTGACAGGGTTGCATGGCTACACCTTC.